The T cell receptor (beta chain) under discussion was sequenced for a study of memory CD4+ T cells and cytomegalovirus serostatus (dated by TCRdb to between 2018 and 2021). With regard to the full study: The cohort included some 35 healthy adults from Belgium, of whom 9 were CMV seropositive and approximately 25 were CMV seronegative. To replicate a published TCR-based CMV serostatus classifier, the study sequenced CD4+ memory TCRbeta repertoires from a Belgian cohort whose cytomegalovirus serostatus was known. What the authors observed across the whole study: CMV serostatus prediction reached a median bootstrapped AUC of roughly 0.96 with the original framework and just under 0.92 with a US-trained random forest. Of more than 150 previously reported CMV-associated TCRbeta sequences, 67 appeared in the CD4+ memory repertoires, each in one to five individuals. On the Belgian cohort, the classifier built on the original framework reached a median bootstrapped AUC of around 0.96, with a 95% CI of 0.76-1.00. The results were interpreted as suggesting that the CMV-associated TCR signature is mostly present in the CD4+ memory repertoire. Only CD4+CD45RO+ memory cells were sequenced, in contrast to the original study, in which naive and memory CD4+ and CD8+ populations were covered.

To note about this clone: Its recognized antigen is unknown. No base quality information exists; no much larger clone differs at one position.

From a lookup of the germline V gene, CDR1 and CDR2 are LGHNT and FRNRAP. V is pared back by 1 base and J by 2 bases, with 10 bases lying between the germline termini. The CDR3 measures 15 amino acids from cysteine to phenylalanine. CDR3 DNA is the only sequence kept; it has 45 bases, read in frame from the first base. A FACSAria II was used to sort memory CD4+ T cells, defined as single viable CD3+CD4+CD8-CD45RO+ cells. CMV serostatus was assessed using a Roche Elecsys assay, by which serum IgG against CMV pp150, pp28, p38 and p52 was detected. After thawing, total CD4+ T cells were enriched by positive selection with CD4 magnetic microbeads. Samples originated from another study that specifically interrogated the CD4+ T cell memory repertoire. Peripheral blood mononuclear cells were isolated and cryopreserved according to standard operating procedures, and serum was kept at -80 degrees C. The staining relied on CD3-PerCP (BW264/56), CD4-APC (RPA-T4), CD45RO-PE (UCHT1) and CD8-Pacific Orange (3B5) antibodies, and Sytox blue was used to exclude non-viable cells.

Genomic DNA was extracted from sorted cells with the Quick-DNA Microprep Kit. Amplification of TCRbeta DNA was done with the immunoSEQ hsTCRbeta kit, following the protocol from the manufacturer. TCRbeta libraries were sequenced on an Illumina MiSeq instrument. From the authors' description of their analysis: Once out-of-frame sequences had been removed, millions of distinct TCRbeta sequences were left, which works out to an average of about 71,000 per individual. Two values were used to score each individual: the count of 164 previously reported CMV-associated TCRbeta sequences and the total count of productive distinct TCRbeta sequences. A beta-binomial model was reimplemented in Python, and random forests from scikit-learn, run with default parameters, were trained on data from the US cohort. Classifier performance on the Belgian cohort was summarized as median AUC with percentile confidence intervals calculated over 10,000 bootstrap iterations. TCRdb mirrors the immuneACCESS table, restricted to in-frame sequences. Some clones are absent from its copies; in checked studies, under half trace to an unresolved V gene, and the reason for the others is unknown. From that table come the V and J calls and clone size; the DNA was used to work out D and trimming. A total of about 61,000 clones appear in this sample, 82% of them only once. The ten largest clonotypes hold 0.85% to 0.95% of the sample.

The sequence derives from an adult in good health and CMV-seronegative. Sequencing input: memory CD4+ T cells from blood. In this chain, TRBV12-5 is recombined with TRBJ2-3, with no confident D gene call. The DNA is as follows: TGTGCTAGTGGTTTGGGGGGTGCCCCCACAGATACGCAGTATTTT. Its translation is CASGLGGAPTDTQYF.